This TCR beta chain stems from a study of blood T cell repertoires in COVID-19. Original handling: Reference gene primers were amplified, and this amplification served to estimate nucleated cell counts. The table came from immunoSEQ multiplex PCR; TCRdb's copy has only in-frame clones and leaves some out. D and trimming were read from the DNA, whereas the V and J calls and clone size are those reported in that table. The table shows around 180,000 clones, with about 85% occurring only once. With 8 bases clipped from V and 1 base from J, the junction kept 7 bases outside the gene matches. CDR1 is MNHNY and CDR2 is SVGAGI in the germline V gene (reference sequence). The CDR3 consists of 16 residues.

This clonotype was sampled from a man in his sixties with acute or convalescent COVID-19. This rearrangement joins TRBV6-6 to TRBJ1-4; the match to TRBD1 covers 10 bases. Sequenced material: peripheral blood. CDR3 DNA: TGTGCCAGCGGCCCGACAGGGGGCTTAACTAATGAAAAACTGTTTTTT. It specifies CASGPTGGLTNEKLFF.